Listed below are T cell receptor beta chains from one sample, sequenced in a study of T-cell memory formation after mild COVID-19. MiXCR, applied by TCRdb to the 5' RACE reads, yields one record per CDR3 protein. The table has hundreds of thousands of distinct CDR3 sequences, around 16% seen once. Sequenced input: PBMCs or a T cell subset sorted from them (not recorded which). These receptors came from an adult woman who had mild COVID-19 (a few samples of this study predate the infection). Cell type and time point are not known. CDR3s include the opening cysteine and the closing phenylalanine or tryptophan. D genes are given only for firm matches. Expanded clones get a size class; other rows say once, few or many, or leave the size out.

>few|TRBV7-8|TRBJ1-5|NA
TGTGCCAGCAGCTTAGGTGAGGTTAGCAATCAGCCCCAGCATTTT
CASSLGEVSNQPQHF
>NA|TRBV20-1|TRBJ1-1|NA
TGCAGTGCTACCCCAACCAGGGCGAACACTGAAGCTTTCTTT
CSATPTRANTEAFF
>NA|TRBV11-2|TRBJ2-1|NA
TGTGCCAGCAGCTTAGTTTCGGCCTTACCTTACAATGAGCAGTTCTTC
CASSLVSALPYNEQFF
>NA|TRBV30|TRBJ1-1|NA
TGTGCCTGGAGTCCTTACAACACTGAAGCTTTCTTT
CAWSPYNTEAFF
>few|TRBV6-5|TRBJ1-2|TRBD1
TGTGCCAGCAGTCCGATGACAGGGGCTGGCTACACCTTC
CASSPMTGAGYTF
>few|TRBV5-1|TRBJ1-1|NA
TGCGCCAGCAGCTTGGAAAGGGGAAAAGCTTTCTTT
CASSLERGKAFF
>NA|TRBV2|TRBJ1-1|NA
TGTGCCAGCTTCAAGGACAGCATATCAGAAGCTTTCTTT
CASFKDSISEAFF
>few|TRBV5-1|TRBJ2-5|NA
TGCGCCAGCAGCTCGGTGGGGGGAAGACGGATAGGGGAGACCCAGTACTTC
CASSSVGGRRIGETQYF
>many|TRBV7-2|TRBJ2-7|NA
TGTGCCAGCACCGGCTCCTACGAGCAGTACTTC
CASTGSYEQYF
>many|TRBV7-2|TRBJ2-1|NA
TGTGCCAGCAGCTCCGCGGCGGGGCAGTTCTTC
CASSSAAGQFF
>NA|TRBV6-6|TRBJ2-6|NA
TGTGCCAGCAGTTACTCGGCCTCTGGGGCCAACGTCCTGACTTTC
CASSYSASGANVLTF
>many|TRBV12-3/TRBV12-4|TRBJ2-1|TRBD2
TGTGCCAGCAGTCCTATAGCGGGAGGGCCGGATGAGCAGTTCTTC
CASSPIAGGPDEQFF
>few|TRBV30|TRBJ2-7|TRBD2
TGTGCCTGGAGGCGGGGGGGGCCAACCTACGAGCAGTACTTC
CAWRRGGPTYEQYF
>few|TRBV12-3/TRBV12-4|TRBJ1-5|TRBD1
TGTGCCAGCAGCCTAACGACCCTCCGGGACAGGGATCAGCCCCAGCATTTT
CASSLTTLRDRDQPQHF
>few|TRBV7-6|TRBJ2-1|NA
TGTGCCAGCAGCTTAGGGCGGAAGAGCTCCTACAATGAGCAGTTCTTC
CASSLGRKSSYNEQFF
>NA|TRBV25-1|TRBJ1-5|NA
TGTGCCAGCCAAGAGGGGAATCAGCCCCAGCATTTT
CASQEGNQPQHF
>few|TRBV7-7|TRBJ2-2|NA
TGTGCCAGCAGCTTAGTAGCTCAGACCGGGGAGCTGTTTTTT
CASSLVAQTGELFF
>NA|TRBV20-1|TRBJ2-5|TRBD2
TGCAGTGCTTTTCAGACTAGCGGGAGCCAAGAGACCCAGTACTTC
CSAFQTSGSQETQYF
>NA|TRBV19|TRBJ1-4|NA
TGTGCCAGTATCGGGATAGGGGAAAAACTGTTTTTT
CASIGIGEKLFF
>few|TRBV5-6|TRBJ2-3|TRBD2
TGTGCCAGCAGCGTTTACGGGACTAGCGGGAGGTGGTTTCACACAGATACGCAGTATTTT
CASSVYGTSGRWFHTDTQYF
>NA|TRBV29-1|TRBJ1-2|NA
TGCAGCGTTGAAGAGCAGGGGCGGTATGGCTACACCTTC
CSVEEQGRYGYTF
>few|TRBV11-3|TRBJ1-1|NA
TGTGCCAGCAGCTTAGTAGCAGGGGTGAACACTGAAGCTTTCTTT
CASSLVAGVNTEAFF
>NA|TRBV7-8|TRBJ2-1|NA
TGTGCCAGCAGCTCCCCGCCCTCCTACAATGAGCAGTTCTTC
CASSSPPSYNEQFF
>NA|TRBV29-1|TRBJ1-2|TRBD1
TGCAGCGGACAGGGCGGCTATGGCTACACCTTC
CSGQGGYGYTF
>few|TRBV12-1|TRBJ2-3|NA
TGTGCCAGCAGCTTTGGACCGCGGGGCACAGATACGCAGTATTTT
CASSFGPRGTDTQYF
>NA|TRBV12-5|TRBJ1-3|NA
TGTGCTAGTGGTTTGGTAACATCCTTCTCTGGAAACACCATATATTTT
CASGLVTSFSGNTIYF
>NA|TRBV19|TRBJ2-3|TRBD2
TGTGCCAGTAGTATCGCCGGGAGGCCCGCAGATACGCAGTATTTT
CASSIAGRPADTQYF
>NA|TRBV10-3|TRBJ2-3|TRBD2
TGTGCCCCCTCCTTGCTTGGCGGGAGATCAAATAGGGCAGATACGCAGTATTTT
CAPSLLGGRSNRADTQYF
>many|TRBV7-6|TRBJ1-2|NA
TGTGCCAGCAGCCCCACGGCGGTAGCTAACTATGGCTACACCTTC
CASSPTAVANYGYTF
>NA|TRBV4-1|TRBJ2-1|TRBD2
TGCGCCAGCAGCCAAGAATCTCTAGCGGGGGTGAATGAGCAGTTCTTC
CASSQESLAGVNEQFF
>once|TRBV5-6|TRBJ2-5|NA
TGTGCCAGCAGCTTGATGGGGGTAGTCGAGACCCAGTACTTC
CASSLMGVVETQYF
>few|TRBV10-3|TRBJ1-2|TRBD1
TGTGCCATCAGAATGACAGGGGCGGGCTATGGCTACACCTTC
CAIRMTGAGYGYTF
>NA|TRBV3-1|TRBJ2-2|TRBD1
TGTGCCAGCAGCCCCGGGACAGTTACCACCGGGGAGCTGTTTTTT
CASSPGTVTTGELFF